The rows below give T cell receptor beta chains drawn from one sample of a study of identical twins. Using its own MiXCR run on the 5' RACE reads, TCRdb lists one record per CDR3 protein. The top ten hold about 3% of the sample, which has a few hundred thousand distinct CDR3 sequences, about 8.3% seen once. These data are also associated with another study on yellow fever vaccine responses in identical twins.

The sequenced material came from CD8+ T cells sorted from blood. These receptors were taken from a woman between 18 and 30 years old in good health. The CDR3 runs from the conserved cysteine through the conserved F or W. Fields, in order: clone size, D gene, V gene, CDR3 length, J gene, CDR3 DNA, CDR3 protein. A D gene is named only where the DNA matches it firmly. Expanded clones are given a class, and other clones once, few, many or no size at all.

>many|TRBD1|TRBV20-1|13|TRBJ2-1
TGCAGTGGGGATGGACAGGGGAGTAATGAGCAGTTCTTC
CSGDGQGSNEQFF
>NA|NA|TRBV6-4|14|TRBJ1-1
TGTGCCAGCAGTGCGGTGGATGGTGCCACTGAAGCTTTCTTT
CASSAVDGATEAFF
>few|TRBD1|TRBV20-1|13|TRBJ2-7
TGCAGTGCTTACCGGGACAGGACCTACGAGCAGTACTTC
CSAYRDRTYEQYF
>few|NA|TRBV28|12|TRBJ2-2
TGTGCCAGCAACCGGGGCACCGGGGAGCTGTTTTTT
CASNRGTGELFF
>many|NA|TRBV5-1|15|TRBJ2-5
TGCGCCAGCAGCTTGGCCGTGGCAGGCGGGGAGACCCAGTACTTC
CASSLAVAGGETQYF
>few|NA|TRBV7-6|16|TRBJ1-1
TGTGCCAGCAGCCAAAGTACACGAATGTCGGAGTTGGGTGCTTTCTTT
CASSQSTRMSELGAFF
>NA|TRBD1|TRBV5-8|15|TRBJ1-1
TGTGCCAGCAGTGAGCCGACAGGGGGAAGGACTGAAGCTTTCTTT
CASSEPTGGRTEAFF
>few|NA|TRBV27|17|TRBJ2-7
TGTGCCAGCAGTTTTGGGGTGGCGGGAACCTCCTCCTACGAGCAGTACTTC
CASSFGVAGTSSYEQYF
>many|NA|TRBV10-3|15|TRBJ2-2
TGTGCCATCCTTGAGACAGAACCGAACACCGGGGAGCTGTTTTTT
CAILETEPNTGELFF
>NA|NA|TRBV4-1|14|TRBJ2-7
TGCGCCAGCAGCCAAGCCCCGGGGACGAACGAGCAGTACTTC
CASSQAPGTNEQYF
>NA|TRBD2|TRBV7-7|18|TRBJ2-3
TGTGCTAGCAGCTCACTAGCGGGAGGTCCGAGTGGCACAGATACGCAGTATTTT
CASSSLAGGPSGTDTQYF
>few|TRBD2|TRBV4-1|14|TRBJ2-7
TGCGCCAGCAGCCAAGAAAGACTAGCGTGGGAGCAGTACTTC
CASSQERLAWEQYF
>NA|NA|TRBV5-6|14|TRBJ2-3
TGTGCCAGCAGCTTGGTTGATAGGACAGATACGCAGTATTTT
CASSLVDRTDTQYF
>few|NA|TRBV4-1|15|TRBJ2-2
TGCGCCAGCAGCCAACTCCTACTAGACACCGGGGAGCTGTTTTTT
CASSQLLLDTGELFF
>NA|NA|TRBV4-2|16|TRBJ2-7
TGTGCCAGCAGCCAAGATTGGGGGGGGGCCCTCTACGAGCAGTACTTC
CASSQDWGGALYEQYF
>few|NA|TRBV4-1|16|TRBJ2-1
TGCGCCAGCAGCCAAGATCCCCCCGAGCTCTACAATGAGCAGTTCTTC
CASSQDPPELYNEQFF
>NA|TRBD2|TRBV11-2|18|TRBJ2-5
TGTGCCAGCAGCTCCCAACCTCTGAGTAGCGGGGTTCGAGAGACCCAGTACTTC
CASSSQPLSSGVRETQYF
>NA|TRBD1|TRBV20-1|14|TRBJ2-7
TGCAGTGCTTATCCTTCCACAGGGGGGAACGAGCAGTACTTC
CSAYPSTGGNEQYF
>many|NA|TRBV2|16|TRBJ2-3
TGTGCCAGCAGGGAGGACAGTTCAACTAGCACAGATACGCAGTATTTT
CASREDSSTSTDTQYF
>NA|NA|TRBV4-2|15|TRBJ1-5
TGTGCCAGCAGCCAGGAATGGGGTAGCAATCAGCCCCAGCATTTT
CASSQEWGSNQPQHF
>NA|TRBD1|TRBV27|16|TRBJ1-4
TGTGCCAGCGGAAGACAGGGGGCAGCAACTAATGAAAAACTGTTTTTT
CASGRQGAATNEKLFF
>few|NA|TRBV13|16|TRBJ2-1
TGTGCCAGCACCTCAGAAGGGACTTCGCTTAACAATGAGCAGTTCTTC
CASTSEGTSLNNEQFF
>many|TRBD2|TRBV4-2|17|TRBJ2-7
TGTGCCAGCAGCCGAGGACTAGCGGGGACCAATCATTACGAGCAGTACTTC
CASSRGLAGTNHYEQYF
>few|TRBD1|TRBV6-4|16|TRBJ2-1
TGTGCCAGCAGTGACTCTCCCGGACAGGGAATGCGTGAGCAGTTCTTC
CASSDSPGQGMREQFF
>NA|NA|TRBV9|15|TRBJ2-1
TGTGCCAGCAGCGTAGGTGCAGGGCTTGACAATGAGCAGTTCTTC
CASSVGAGLDNEQFF
>few|TRBD2|TRBV6-5|15|TRBJ2-2
TGTGCCAGCAGTTGGACTAGCGGGAACACCGGGGAGCTGTTTTTT
CASSWTSGNTGELFF
>few|TRBD2|TRBV6-1|15|TRBJ2-5
TGTGCCAGCAGCAGCGGGACCTCAGTCAGCCAGACCCAGTACTTC
CASSSGTSVSQTQYF
>NA|NA|TRBV7-6|16|TRBJ1-4
TGTGCCAGCAGCTTTAGGACCGTTTCAACTAATGAAAAACTGTTTTTT
CASSFRTVSTNEKLFF
>few|TRBD1|TRBV20-1|18|TRBJ2-6
TGCAGTGCTAGAGATCCGGGACAGATGACTGCTGGGGCCAACGTCCTGACTTTC
CSARDPGQMTAGANVLTF
>few|NA|TRBV4-2|11|TRBJ2-7
TGTGCCAGCAGCCAAGATGACGAGCAGTACTTC
CASSQDDEQYF
>many|TRBD2|TRBV29-1|15|TRBJ2-3
TGCAGCGTTGGGGGCGGGAGTATAGTGGCAGATACGCAGTATTTT
CSVGGGSIVADTQYF
>few|NA|TRBV12-3/TRBV12-4|13|TRBJ2-7
TGTGCCAGCAGCCTGAGGCCCCTCGGGGAGCAGTACTTC
CASSLRPLGEQYF
>few|NA|TRBV7-2|13|TRBJ2-5
TGTGCCACCCAAACAGGTCCCCAAGAGACCCAGTACTTC
CATQTGPQETQYF
>many|NA|TRBV7-9|12|TRBJ1-1
TGTGCCAGCAGCTTGGGGACGGACGAAGCTTTCTTT
CASSLGTDEAFF
>NA|TRBD1|TRBV3-1|14|TRBJ2-1
TGTGCCAGCACCCAGGGGGTAACTCACAATGAGCAGTTCTTC
CASTQGVTHNEQFF
>few|NA|TRBV10-3|15|TRBJ2-7
TGTGCCATCAGTTTGAGGGACACCCAATCCTACGAGCAGTACTTC
CAISLRDTQSYEQYF
>NA|NA|TRBV4-3|14|TRBJ2-5
TGCGCCAGCAGCCAAGATCGATTGGGGGAGACCCAGTACTTC
CASSQDRLGETQYF
>many|TRBD1|TRBV27|13|TRBJ2-7
TGTGCCAGCAGTCCGGGACAGGGGGACGAGCAGTACTTC
CASSPGQGDEQYF
>many|NA|TRBV12-3/TRBV12-4|15|TRBJ1-2
TGTGCCAGCAGACCTCCGCAGCAGGGGATCTATGGCTACACCTTC
CASRPPQQGIYGYTF
>many|TRBD2|TRBV10-3|15|TRBJ2-7
TGTGCCATCAGTGATGCCGTAGCGGGTTTGTACGAGCAGTACTTC
CAISDAVAGLYEQYF
>few|NA|TRBV2|10|TRBJ2-7
TGTGCCAGCGGCGGGCAGAGCCAGTACTTC
CASGGQSQYF
>many|NA|TRBV12-3/TRBV12-4|14|TRBJ1-4
TGTGCCAGCAGTTTTCAGCGGACTAATGAAAAACTGTTTTTT
CASSFQRTNEKLFF
>many|NA|TRBV5-1|17|TRBJ2-7
TGCGCCAGCAGCTTGGATCTGGGGGGCGAGAAGTCCTACGAGCAGTACTTC
CASSLDLGGEKSYEQYF
>many|NA|TRBV4-1|17|TRBJ2-3
TGCGCCAGCAGCCAAGATTGGCTAGATGAAATAACAGATACGCAGTATTTT
CASSQDWLDEITDTQYF
>NA|TRBD2|TRBV9|13|TRBJ2-1
TGTGCCAGCAGCGGGGGATGGGGACTAGGCCAGTTCTTC
CASSGGWGLGQFF
>NA|TRBD2|TRBV6-5|17|TRBJ2-1
TGTGCCAGCAGTTACTCCAGACTAGCGGGAGAATCTGATGAGCAGTTCTTC
CASSYSRLAGESDEQFF
>NA|NA|TRBV7-7|18|TRBJ2-2
TGTGCTAGCAGCTCAAAGTCGCCACGCGGCGTTCTAAGCGGGGAGCTGTTTTTT
CASSSKSPRGVLSGELFF
>few|NA|TRBV2|13|TRBJ1-2
TGTGCCAGCAGTGATGTGGCTAACTATGGCTACACCTTC
CASSDVANYGYTF
>NA|NA|TRBV11-2|15|TRBJ1-1
TGTGCCAGCAGCTTAGACCGTGGCTCAGGGACTGAAGCTTTCTTT
CASSLDRGSGTEAFF
>NA|NA|TRBV7-9|12|TRBJ2-1
TGTGCCAGCAGCTTTTTAGGGATTGAGCAGTTCTTC
CASSFLGIEQFF
>many|NA|TRBV12-3/TRBV12-4|12|TRBJ2-3
TGTGCCAGCGGGAAGGGGGTCCATACGCAGTATTTT
CASGKGVHTQYF
>few|TRBD2|TRBV7-9|15|TRBJ2-1
TGTGCCAGCAGCTCCGGGACTAGCGGGGGTAATGAGCAGTTCTTC
CASSSGTSGGNEQFF
>many|NA|TRBV12-3/TRBV12-4|14|TRBJ2-7
TGTGCCAGCAGTACCCGACAAGGAGAATACGAGCAGTACTTC
CASSTRQGEYEQYF
>many|TRBD2|TRBV15|16|TRBJ2-5
TGTGCCACCAGCAGACTTACTAGCGGGAGTGGCGAGACCCAGTACTTC
CATSRLTSGSGETQYF
>many|NA|TRBV5-1|13|TRBJ1-1
TGCGCCAGCAGCTTAGTGAGAGGAACTGAAGCTTTCTTT
CASSLVRGTEAFF
>NA|NA|TRBV29-1|14|TRBJ2-3
TGCAGCGTTGATACTCCTAGGATGGCAGATACGCAGTATTTT
CSVDTPRMADTQYF
>NA|NA|TRBV6-1|15|TRBJ2-5
TGTGCCAGCAGTGAAGTACGTGGCAGTCAAGAGACCCAGTACTTC
CASSEVRGSQETQYF
>NA|NA|TRBV7-2|13|TRBJ2-7
TGTGCCAGCAGCCTTCCCCCCCACTACGAGCAGTACTTC
CASSLPPHYEQYF
>few|NA|TRBV27|15|TRBJ2-5
TGTGCCAGCAGTTTAAATTTTGAAATACAAGAGACCCAGTACTTC
CASSLNFEIQETQYF
>few|NA|TRBV5-4|12|TRBJ1-5
TGTGCCAGCAGCTTTTTGGGTCAGCCCCAGCATTTT
CASSFLGQPQHF